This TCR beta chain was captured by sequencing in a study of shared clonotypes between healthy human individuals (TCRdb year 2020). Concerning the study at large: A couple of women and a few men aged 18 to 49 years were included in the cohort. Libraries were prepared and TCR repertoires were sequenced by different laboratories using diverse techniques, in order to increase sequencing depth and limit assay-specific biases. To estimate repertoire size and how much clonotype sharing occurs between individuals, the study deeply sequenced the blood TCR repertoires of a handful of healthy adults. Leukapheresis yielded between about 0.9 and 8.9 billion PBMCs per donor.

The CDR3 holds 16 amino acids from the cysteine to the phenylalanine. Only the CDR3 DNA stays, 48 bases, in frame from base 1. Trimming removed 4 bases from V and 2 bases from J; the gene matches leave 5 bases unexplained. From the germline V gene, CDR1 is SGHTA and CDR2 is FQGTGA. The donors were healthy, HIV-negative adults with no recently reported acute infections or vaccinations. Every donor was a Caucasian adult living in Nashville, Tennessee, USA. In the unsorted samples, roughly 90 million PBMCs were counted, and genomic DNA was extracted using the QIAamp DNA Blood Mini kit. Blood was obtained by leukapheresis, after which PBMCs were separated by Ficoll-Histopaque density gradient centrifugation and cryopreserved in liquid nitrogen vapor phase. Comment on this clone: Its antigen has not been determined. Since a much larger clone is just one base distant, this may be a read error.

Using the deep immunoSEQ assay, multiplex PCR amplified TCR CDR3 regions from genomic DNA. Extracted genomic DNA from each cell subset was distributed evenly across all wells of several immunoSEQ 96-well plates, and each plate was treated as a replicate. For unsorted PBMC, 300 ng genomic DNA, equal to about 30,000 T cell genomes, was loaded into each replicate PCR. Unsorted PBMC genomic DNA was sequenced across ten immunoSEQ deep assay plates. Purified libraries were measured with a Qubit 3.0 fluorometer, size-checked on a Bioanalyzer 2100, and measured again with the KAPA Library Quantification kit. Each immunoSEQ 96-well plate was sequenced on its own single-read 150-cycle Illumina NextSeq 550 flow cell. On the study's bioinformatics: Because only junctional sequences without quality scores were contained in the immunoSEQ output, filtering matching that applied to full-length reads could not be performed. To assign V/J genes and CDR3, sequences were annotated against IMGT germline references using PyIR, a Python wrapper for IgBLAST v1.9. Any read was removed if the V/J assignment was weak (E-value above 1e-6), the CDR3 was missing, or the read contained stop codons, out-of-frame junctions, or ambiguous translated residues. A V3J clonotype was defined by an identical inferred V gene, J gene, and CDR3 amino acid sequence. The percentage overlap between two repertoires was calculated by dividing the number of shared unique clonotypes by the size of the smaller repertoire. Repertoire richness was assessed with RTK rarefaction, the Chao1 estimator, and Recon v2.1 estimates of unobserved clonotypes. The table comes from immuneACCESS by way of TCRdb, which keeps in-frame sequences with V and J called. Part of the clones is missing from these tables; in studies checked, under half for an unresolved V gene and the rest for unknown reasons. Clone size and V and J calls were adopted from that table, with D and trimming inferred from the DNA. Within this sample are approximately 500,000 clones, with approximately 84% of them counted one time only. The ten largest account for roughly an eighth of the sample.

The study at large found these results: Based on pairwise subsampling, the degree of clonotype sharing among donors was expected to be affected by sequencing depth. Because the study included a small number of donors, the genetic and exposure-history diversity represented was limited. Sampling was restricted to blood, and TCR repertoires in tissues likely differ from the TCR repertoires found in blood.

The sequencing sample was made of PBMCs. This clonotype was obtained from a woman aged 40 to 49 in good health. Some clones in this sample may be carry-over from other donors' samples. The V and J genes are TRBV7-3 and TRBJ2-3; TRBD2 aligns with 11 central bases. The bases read TGTGCCAGCAGCTCGGTACTAGCGGGGGTCACAGATACGCAGTATTTT. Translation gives CASSSVLAGVTDTQYF.